This entry concerns a single T cell receptor beta chain. Its specific antigen is unknown. Within one base of it there is no much larger clone, and no base qualities were kept. CDR1 and CDR2 (SEHNR, FQNEAQ) derive from the germline V gene (reference sequence). V is cut back by 4 bases and J by 6 bases, with 6 bases in the junction unmatched. Taken from cysteine to phenylalanine, the CDR3 has 14 residues. CDR3 DNA is the only sequence kept; it has 42 bases, read in frame from the first base. Healthy HIV-negative adults with no recently reported acute infections or vaccinations were included as donors. Every donor was a Caucasian adult living in Nashville, Tennessee, USA. CD4+ T cells were enriched through magnetic negative selection, after which naive cells were positively selected on CD45RA and the remaining negative fraction served as the memory subset. Blood was obtained by leukapheresis, after which PBMCs were separated by Ficoll-Histopaque density gradient centrifugation and cryopreserved in liquid nitrogen vapor phase. Analytical flow cytometry was used to check the purity and quantity of every magnetically sorted T cell population. From each sorted fraction, genomic DNA was isolated and quantified by UV absorbance on a Nanodrop 2000c.

The data originate from a study of shared clonotypes between healthy human individuals (dated by TCRdb to the early 2020s). Looking at the study overall: Three men and a couple of women, aged 18 to 49 years, made up the cohort. For each donor, CD4 naive and CD4 memory were each run on three plates, CD8 naive on two plates, and CD8 memory on one plate. To estimate repertoire size and how much clonotypes are shared between individuals, the study performed deep sequencing of blood TCR repertoires from five healthy adults. Different laboratories and diverse techniques were used to prepare libraries and sequence TCR repertoires, to increase sequencing depth and limit assay-specific biases. Between about 0.8 and 9 billion PBMCs per donor were obtained by leukapheresis. What the work shows at the level of the full study, not this receptor alone: Sampling was restricted to blood, and TCR repertoires in tissues likely differ from the TCR repertoires found in blood. Sharing across a few donors was observed for 5% to 6.5% of naive CD4, about 4% of naive CD8, over 2% of memory CD4, and over 0.3% of memory CD8 clonotypes. Rarefaction of sorted-subset datasets indicated incomplete sequencing despite the large sequencing depth. Estimated clonotype richness was generally larger for naive than for memory subsets. Compared with non-shared clonotypes, the clonotypes found in all four sorted-subset donors had higher generation probabilities. Because the study included only a small number of donors, the genetic and exposure-history diversity represented was limited. Pairwise subsampling indicated that sequencing depth was expected to affect the degree of clonotype sharing among donors.

Using the deep immunoSEQ assay, multiplex PCR amplified TCR CDR3 regions from genomic DNA. Extracted genomic DNA from each cell subset was spread evenly across all wells of several immunoSEQ 96-well plates, with each plate serving as a replicate. Each replicate PCR for sorted subsets received about 220 ng genomic DNA, equal to roughly 30,000 T cell genomes. The purified libraries were quantified using a Qubit 3.0 fluorometer, sized with a Bioanalyzer 2100, and then quantified again using the KAPA Library Quantification kit. Every immunoSEQ 96-well plate was sequenced on a dedicated single-read 150-cycle Illumina NextSeq 550 flow cell. In the source study's methods: Because the immunoSEQ output included only junctional sequences and no quality scores, the filtering could not be the same as the filtering used for full-length reads. To assign V/J genes and CDR3, sequences were annotated against IMGT germline references using PyIR, a Python wrapper for IgBLAST v1.9. Reads were removed for weak V/J assignments (E-value above 1e-6), missing CDR3, stop codons, out-of-frame junctions, or ambiguous translated residues. V3J clonotypes were defined by identical inferred V gene, J gene, and CDR3 amino acid sequence. Percentage overlap between repertoires was calculated by dividing the number of shared unique clonotypes by the size of the smaller repertoire. Repertoire richness was assessed with RTK rarefaction, the Chao1 estimator, and Recon v2.1 estimates of unobserved clonotypes. Generation probabilities for all TCRbeta clonotypes obtained by the gDNA method from several donors were computed using OLGA. This immuneACCESS table, as held by TCRdb, lists in-frame sequences with V and J called but not all clones. Of the missing ones, under half trace to an unresolved V gene in checked studies; the others have no known cause. V and J calls and clone size are those listed in that table; D and trimming were worked out from the DNA. This sample gives approximately 2,300,000 clones in total; 85% to 95% of them show up just once. 0.3% to 0.45% of the sample comes from the top ten.

What was sequenced was naive CD4+ T cells from PBMCs. The label giving this sample's cell subset or site can be read as: CD45RA+ positively selected. This TCR came from a man aged 18 to 29 in good health. Some clones in this sample may be carry-over from other donors' samples. The chain couples TRBV7-9 to TRBJ2-7; 10 bases in the middle match TRBD1. The CDR3 region has the sequence CASSSRRTGGEQYF. The DNA sequence is given as TGTGCCAGCAGCTCCCGGAGGACAGGGGGCGAGCAGTACTTC.